This entry lists 4 T cell receptor beta chains sequenced from one sample in a study of T cell responses to AZD1222 COVID-19 vaccine. Sequencing used immunoSEQ multiplex PCR; TCRdb keeps in-frame clones, though not all of them. This sample has 100,000 or so clones; almost 85% occur once, and the top ten carry about 15%. This sample comprised peripheral blood, obtained on day 0 of AZD1222 vaccination. These receptors were collected from an adult in good health.

The chain carries TRBV6-2 or TRBV6-3 and TRBJ1-2; tentatively, D is TRBD1 (6 bases). The length of the CDR3 is 15 residues. V lost 0 bases to trimming and J lost 5 bases, with 13 bases between them. Per germline, CDR1 MNHEY and CDR2 SVGEGT. CDR3 sequence: CASSYSGRGPYGYTF. The CDR3 region has the DNA TGTGCCAGCAGTTACTCCGGCAGGGGTCCATATGGCTACACCTTC.

The count of this clone is one. The rearrangement links TRBV28 to TRBJ1-3; no clear D gene. The CDR3 sequence is 15 residues long. The V gene lost 5 bases and the J gene lost 3 bases, with 14 bases spanning the gap. Germline values: CDR1 MDHEN, CDR2 SYDVKM. In DNA form, the CDR3 reads TGTGCCAGCAGTCTCCTAGTGACCCTTGGAAACACCATATATTTT. Amino acid sequence: CASSLLVTLGNTIYF.

The chain is built from TRBV28 and TRBJ1-5; no definite D call. The V end lost 7 bases, the J end lost 2 bases, and 9 bases lay between the germline ends. Germline CDR1 reads MDHEN; CDR2 reads SYDVKM. This CDR3 is 13 amino acids long. Written as DNA, the CDR3 is TGTGCCAGCATCCTTACGGGCAATCAGCCCCAGCATTTT. Its translation: CASILTGNQPQHF.

The CDR3 DNA reads TGTGCCAGCATGGGACAGGGGGGGAACACTGAAGCTTTCTTT. This codes for CASMGQGGNTEAFF. The rearrangement links TRBV28 to TRBJ1-1, with TRBD1 matching over 11 bases. V was pared by 7 bases and J by 1 base, with 2 bases of the junction left unmatched. This CDR3 comprises 14 residues. The V gene's germline CDR1 is MDHEN and CDR2 SYDVKM.